These 7 T cell receptor beta chains were sequenced from one sample in a study of shared clonotypes between healthy human individuals. Generated by immunoSEQ multiplex PCR, the TCRdb table keeps only in-frame clones and is missing some. Of more than 1,200,000 clones in the sample, 98% were seen once. The source material was naive CD4+ T cells sorted from blood. Regarding subset: CD45RA+ positively selected. The source is a man aged 30 to 39 in good health.

The chain carries TRBV10-3 and TRBJ2-1, with 9 nucleotides matching TRBD1. This CDR3 spans 16 amino acids. The V segment lost 7 bases and the J segment 7 bases; nucleotides outside the gene matches: 14. Germline V gene data show CDR1 as ENHRY and CDR2 as SYGVKD. The CDR3 nucleotides read TGTGCCATCACCCAGACCGGGACAGGGACCCAAAATGAGCAGTTCTTC. This codes for CAITQTGTGTQNEQFF.

V gene TRBV19 combines with J gene TRBJ1-2; 11 nucleotides align to TRBD1. Germline CDR1 is LNHDA and CDR2 is SQIVND (reference sequence). With 0 bases clipped from V and 7 bases from J, the junction kept 7 bases outside the gene matches. This CDR3 is 16 amino acids long. CDR3 amino acids: CASSIDTAGTGGGYTF. The CDR3 DNA reads as TGTGCCAGTAGTATAGATACTGCCGGGACAGGGGGTGGCTACACCTTC.

The gene calls are TRBV29-1 and TRBJ2-5; TRBD1 might be the D (6 bases). V lost 4 bases and J 3 bases, leaving 21 bases between the germline ends. The CDR3 runs to 16 residues. Germline CDR1 reads SQVTM; CDR2 reads ANQGSEA. CDR3 nucleotide sequence: TGCAGCGTTGGCCCCATGGCGACAGGAAACAAAGAGACCCAGTACTTC. Its protein is CSVGPMATGNKETQYF.

The chain has TRBV4-1 and TRBJ1-2, with D unresolved. V lost 1 base and J lost 1, with 22 bases in between. The CDR3 sequence is 19 residues long. The germline gives CDR1 MGHRA, CDR2 YSYEKL. The CDR3 spells CASSQAPVGRRSNNYGYTF. CDR3 coding DNA: TGCGCCAGCAGCCAAGCGCCAGTGGGCAGAAGGAGTAATAACTATGGCTACACCTTC.

The chain uses TRBV7-8 and TRBJ2-7; 7 nucleotides agree with TRBD1. V dropped 4 bases and J dropped 3; count of bases not matched to a gene: 9. Germline values: CDR1 SGHVS, CDR2 FQNEAQ. There are 15 residues in the CDR3. CDR3 DNA: TGTGCCAGCAGCTCAGGGGGACAGACAAGCTACGAGCAGTACTTC. Amino acid sequence: CASSSGGQTSYEQYF.

The V gene is TRBV5-6, the J gene TRBJ2-2; D uncertain. The CDR3 is 15 amino acids. Germline CDR1 is SGHDT and CDR2 is YYEEEE. V was trimmed by 0 bases and J by 5 bases, leaving 11 bases between them. The CDR3, as DNA: TGTGCCAGCAGCTTGGCTCTAGTAGTTACCGGGGAGCTGTTTTTT. Translated, it gives CASSLALVVTGELFF. Full variable domain (outside the CDR3, taken from reference TRBV5-6 and TRBJ2-2): DAGVTQSPTHLIKTRGQQVTLRCSPKSGHDTVSWYQQALGQGPQFIFQYYEEEERQRGNFPDRFSGHQFPNYSSELNVNALLLGDSALYLCASSLALVVTGELFFGEGSRLTVL.

The chain combines TRBV6-1 with TRBJ2-5; D remains unclear. V lost 5 bases to trimming and J lost 5 bases, with 15 bases between them. Germline V gene lookup returns CDR1 MNHNS and CDR2 SASEGT. This CDR3 spans 14 amino acids. The CDR3 DNA reads as TGTGCCAGCAGTAGCGTGTGGTTCCGGGAGACCCAGTACTTC. Its translation: CASSSVWFRETQYF.